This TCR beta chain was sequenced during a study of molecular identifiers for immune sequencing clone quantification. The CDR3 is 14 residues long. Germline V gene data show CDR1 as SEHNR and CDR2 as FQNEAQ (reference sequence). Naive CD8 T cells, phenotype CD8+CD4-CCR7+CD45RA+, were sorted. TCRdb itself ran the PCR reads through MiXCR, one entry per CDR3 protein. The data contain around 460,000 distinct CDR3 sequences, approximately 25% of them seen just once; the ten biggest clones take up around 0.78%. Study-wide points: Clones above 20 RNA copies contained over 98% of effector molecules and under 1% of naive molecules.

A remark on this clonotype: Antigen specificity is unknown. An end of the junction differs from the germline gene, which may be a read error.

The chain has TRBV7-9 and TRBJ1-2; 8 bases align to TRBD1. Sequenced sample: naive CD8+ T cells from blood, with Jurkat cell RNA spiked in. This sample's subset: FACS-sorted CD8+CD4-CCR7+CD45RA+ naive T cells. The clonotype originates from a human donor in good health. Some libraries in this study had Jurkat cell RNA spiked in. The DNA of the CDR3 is TGTGCCAGCAGTCAGGGGGCCCCTGGCTATGGCTGCACCTTC. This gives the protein CASSQGAPGYGCTF.